This T cell receptor beta chain was retrieved from a study of blood T cell repertoires in COVID-19. This table comes from immunoSEQ multiplex PCR, and its TCRdb copy is limited to in-frame clones, with some not included. The sample consists of roughly 100,000 clones, roughly 84% of them appearing once. V shed 2 bases and J shed 5 bases, with 6 bases lying between them. The germline V gene encodes CDR1 KGHSH and CDR2 LQKENI. The CDR3 has 12 residues. This clone was seen a single time. This sample includes further DNA sequences coding for the same CDR3. The material sequenced was peripheral blood. The receptor's source is a human donor in a cohort sampled during active or convalescent COVID-19. The gene calls are TRBV18 and TRBJ2-5, with D perhaps matching TRBD2 (6 bases). In nucleotides, the CDR3 is TGTGCCAGCTCACCAGGGGGGGAGACCCAGTACTTC. This translates into CASSPGGETQYF.